This T cell receptor (beta chain) originates from a study of vaccination and CD4 T cells after COVID-19. This clonotype has more than one count but fewer than ten. Its antigen is currently unknown. Researchers used the Oncomine TCR Beta short-read assay to sequence DNA from cultured CD4+ T cells. TCRdb redid the calling of the PCR reads with MiXCR, one entry per CDR3 protein. The sample has some 24,000 distinct CDR3 sequences, about 42% seen once. Time point defined: late sampling 161 to 241 days after vaccination in three convalescent patients. The sample's treatment: roughly nine-day PBMC culture with coronavirus spike peptide pools or control peptides (ViraFEST assay). Once peptide pools had expanded antigen-specific T cells, ViraFEST sequenced TCRs. CDR1 is SNHLY, CDR2 FYNNEI, per germline. The CDR3 has 14 amino acids. The V and J ends lost 9 bases and 0 bases respectively, with 12 bases between them.

This chain uses TRBV2 with TRBJ1-5; D is ambiguous. This specimen was CD4+ T cells from blood, cultured in vitro, taken about 7 months after SARS-CoV-2 vaccination. The clonotype originates from a human donor who had recovered from COVID-19. As DNA, the CDR3 is TGTGCCAGTGGATTACTGGTTAGCAATCAGCCCCAGCATTTT. It is translated as CASGLLVSNQPQHF.